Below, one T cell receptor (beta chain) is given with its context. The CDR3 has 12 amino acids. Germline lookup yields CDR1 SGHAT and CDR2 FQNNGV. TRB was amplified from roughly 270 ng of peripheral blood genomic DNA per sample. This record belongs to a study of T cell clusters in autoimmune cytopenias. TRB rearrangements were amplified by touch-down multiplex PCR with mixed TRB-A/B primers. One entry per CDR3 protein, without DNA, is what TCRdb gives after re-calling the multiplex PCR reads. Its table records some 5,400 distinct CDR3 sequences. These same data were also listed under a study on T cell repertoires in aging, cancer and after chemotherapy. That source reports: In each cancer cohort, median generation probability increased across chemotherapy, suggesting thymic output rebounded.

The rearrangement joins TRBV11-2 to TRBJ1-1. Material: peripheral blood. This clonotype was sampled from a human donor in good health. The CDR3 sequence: CASSSLRAPAFF.